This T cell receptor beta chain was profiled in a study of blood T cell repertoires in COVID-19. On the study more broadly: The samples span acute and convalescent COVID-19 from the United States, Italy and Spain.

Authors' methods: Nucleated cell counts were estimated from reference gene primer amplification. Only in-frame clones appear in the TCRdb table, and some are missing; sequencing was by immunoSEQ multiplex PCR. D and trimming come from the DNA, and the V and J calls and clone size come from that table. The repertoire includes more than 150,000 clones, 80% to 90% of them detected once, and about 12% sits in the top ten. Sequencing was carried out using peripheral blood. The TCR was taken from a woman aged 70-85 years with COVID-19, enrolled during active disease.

The CDR3 DNA sequence: TGTGCCAGCAGTTACTCGATCCAGTCCAGCTATGGCTACACCTTC. Encoded protein: CASSYSIQSSYGYTF. The chain carries TRBV6-5 and TRBJ1-2; no clear D gene. Germline V gene sequence: CDR1 MNHEY, CDR2 SVGAGI. Trimming left V 0 bases short and J 4 bases short, with 12 bases between. The CDR3 covers 15 residues.